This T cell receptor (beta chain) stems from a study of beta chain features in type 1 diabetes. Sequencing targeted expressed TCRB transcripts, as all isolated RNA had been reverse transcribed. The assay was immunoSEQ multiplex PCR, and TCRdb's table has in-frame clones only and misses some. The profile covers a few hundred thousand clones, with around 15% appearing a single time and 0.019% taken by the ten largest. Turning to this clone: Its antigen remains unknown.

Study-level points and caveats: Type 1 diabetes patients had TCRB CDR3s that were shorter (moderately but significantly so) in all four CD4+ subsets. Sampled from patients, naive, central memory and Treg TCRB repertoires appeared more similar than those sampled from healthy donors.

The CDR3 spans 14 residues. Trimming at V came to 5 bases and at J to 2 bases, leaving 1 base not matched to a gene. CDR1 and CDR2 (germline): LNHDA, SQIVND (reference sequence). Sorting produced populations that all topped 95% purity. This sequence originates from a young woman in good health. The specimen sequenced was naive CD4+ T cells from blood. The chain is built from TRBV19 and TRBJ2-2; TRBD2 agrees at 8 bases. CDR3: CASSGTRNTGELFF. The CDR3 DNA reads TGTGCCAGTAGTGGGACTAGAAACACCGGGGAGCTGTTTTTT.